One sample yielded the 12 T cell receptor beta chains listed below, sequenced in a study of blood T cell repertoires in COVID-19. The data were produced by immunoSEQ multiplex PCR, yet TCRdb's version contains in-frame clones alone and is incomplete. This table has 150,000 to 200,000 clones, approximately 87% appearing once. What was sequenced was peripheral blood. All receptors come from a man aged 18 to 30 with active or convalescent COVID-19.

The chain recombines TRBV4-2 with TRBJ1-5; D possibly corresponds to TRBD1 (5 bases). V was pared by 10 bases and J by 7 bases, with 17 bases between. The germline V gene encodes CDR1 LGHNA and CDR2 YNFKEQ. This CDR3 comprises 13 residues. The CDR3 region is CATSLGGGQPQHF. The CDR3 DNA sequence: TGTGCCACCTCCCTCGGTGGGGGGCAGCCCCAGCATTTT.

CDR3 sequence reads: CASSHPGVEGYTF. CDR3 coding DNA: TGTGCCAGCAGTCATCCAGGGGTGGAAGGCTACACCTTC. The V call is TRBV6-6, the J call TRBJ1-2; D possibly corresponds to TRBD1 (6 bases). V shed 5 bases and J shed 8 bases, with 15 bases lying between them. CDR1 and CDR2 from the germline V gene are MNHNY and SVGAGI (reference sequence). This CDR3 is 13 amino acids long.

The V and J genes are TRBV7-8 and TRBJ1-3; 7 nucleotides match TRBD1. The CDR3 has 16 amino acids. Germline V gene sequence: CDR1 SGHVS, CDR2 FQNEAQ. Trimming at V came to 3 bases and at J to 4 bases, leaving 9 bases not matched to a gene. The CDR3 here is CASSLNKQGSGNTIYF. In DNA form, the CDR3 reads TGTGCCAGCAGCTTGAACAAACAGGGGTCGGGAAACACCATATATTTT.

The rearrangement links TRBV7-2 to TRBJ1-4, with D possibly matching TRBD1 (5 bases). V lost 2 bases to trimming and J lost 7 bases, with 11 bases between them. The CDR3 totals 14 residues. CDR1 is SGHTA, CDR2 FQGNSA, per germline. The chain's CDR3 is CASSLRGISEKLFF. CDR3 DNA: TGTGCCAGCAGCTTACGGGGGATTAGTGAAAAACTGTTTTTT.

Here the CDR3 reads CASSEVTVPYYGYTF. Here the CDR3 DNA reads TGTGCCAGCAGTGAGGTAACAGTTCCCTACTATGGCTACACCTTC. V usage is TRBV2 and J usage is TRBJ1-2; D is unclear. The V end was cut by 3 bases, the J end by 3 bases, with 14 bases between. CDR3 length: 15 amino acids. The germline V gene encodes CDR1 SNHLY and CDR2 FYNNEI.

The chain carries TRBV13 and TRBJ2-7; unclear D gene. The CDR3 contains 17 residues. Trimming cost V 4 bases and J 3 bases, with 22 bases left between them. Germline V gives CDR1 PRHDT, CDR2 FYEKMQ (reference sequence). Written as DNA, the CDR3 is TGTGCCAGCAGCTCGACGCAGGCGAACAATGGATTCTACGAGCAGTACGTC. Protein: CASSSTQANNGFYEQYV.

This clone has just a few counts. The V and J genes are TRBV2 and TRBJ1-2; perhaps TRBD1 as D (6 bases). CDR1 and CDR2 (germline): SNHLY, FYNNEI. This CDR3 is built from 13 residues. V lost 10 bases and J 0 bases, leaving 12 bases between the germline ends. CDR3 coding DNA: TGTGCCACCGGACAGCAAGCTAACTATGGCTACACCTTC. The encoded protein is CATGQQANYGYTF.

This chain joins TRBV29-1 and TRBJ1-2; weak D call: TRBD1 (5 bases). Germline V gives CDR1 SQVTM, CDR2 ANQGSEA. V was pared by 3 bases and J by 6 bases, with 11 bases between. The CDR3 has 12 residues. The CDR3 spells CSVEEGWDGYTF. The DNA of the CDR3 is TGCAGCGTTGAGGAGGGGTGGGATGGCTACACCTTC.

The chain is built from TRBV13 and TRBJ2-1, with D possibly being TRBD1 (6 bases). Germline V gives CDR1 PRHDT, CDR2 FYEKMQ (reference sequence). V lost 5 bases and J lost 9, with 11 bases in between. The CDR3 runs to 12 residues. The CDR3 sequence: CASSPDSREQFF. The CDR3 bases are TGTGCCAGCAGCCCGGACAGTCGTGAGCAGTTCTTC.

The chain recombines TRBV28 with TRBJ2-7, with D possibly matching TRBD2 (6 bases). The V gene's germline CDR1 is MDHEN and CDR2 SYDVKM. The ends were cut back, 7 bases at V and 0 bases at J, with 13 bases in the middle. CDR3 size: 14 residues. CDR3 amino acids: CASIKRASSYEQYF. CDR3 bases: TGTGCCAGCATTAAGCGGGCCTCCTCCTACGAGCAGTACTTC.

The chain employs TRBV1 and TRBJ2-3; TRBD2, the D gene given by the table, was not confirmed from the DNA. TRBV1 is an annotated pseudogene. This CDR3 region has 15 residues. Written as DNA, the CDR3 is TGCACCAGCAGCCAAGGGCGGGGGAACACAGATACGCAGTATTTT. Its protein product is CTSSQGRGNTDTQYF.

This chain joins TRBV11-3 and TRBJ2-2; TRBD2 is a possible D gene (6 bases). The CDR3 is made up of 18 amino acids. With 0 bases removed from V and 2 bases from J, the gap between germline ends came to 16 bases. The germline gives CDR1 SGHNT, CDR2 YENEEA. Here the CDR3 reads CASSLDRDWIINTGELFF. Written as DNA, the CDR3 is TGTGCCAGCAGCTTAGACAGGGACTGGATTATAAACACCGGGGAGCTGTTTTTT.